These T cell receptor beta chains were read from a single sample in a study of cytomegalovirus exposure and HLA in healthy donors. Assay used: immunoSEQ multiplex PCR; TCRdb lists only in-frame clones, some missing. The table includes under 130,000 clones, about an eighth detected once. Sequencing was done on a sample of PBMCs. These receptor sequences come from a middle-aged man in good health and CMV-seropositive. CDR3s include the opening cysteine and the closing phenylalanine or tryptophan. D genes are given only for firm matches. Clone size, where shown, is once, few, many, or a class for clones that have expanded.

CDR3 DNA: TGTGCCATCAGTGACGAGGACAGGGAGGATACGCAGTATTTT
CDR3 protein: CAISDEDREDTQYF
V gene: TRBV10-3
D gene: TRBD1
clone size: few
J gene: TRBJ2-3

CDR3 DNA: TGTGCCAGCAGTTTGATAGGGGGCTCAAACTATGGCTACACCTTC
CDR3 protein: CASSLIGGSNYGYTF
V gene: TRBV5-4
D gene: TRBD1
clone size: NA
J gene: TRBJ1-2

CDR3 DNA: TGTGCCAGCAGTTTACGGGGTGACTATGGCTACACCTTC
CDR3 protein: CASSLRGDYGYTF
V gene: TRBV28
D gene: NA
clone size: few
J gene: TRBJ1-2

CDR3 DNA: TGTGCCAGCAGCTCGGTCCGGACTGAAGCTTTCTTT
CDR3 protein: CASSSVRTEAFF
V gene: TRBV6-5
D gene: NA
clone size: NA
J gene: TRBJ1-1

CDR3 DNA: TGCGCCAGCAGCGCCCCCGGGACAGGGGGCGGCGAGACCCAGTACTTC
CDR3 protein: CASSAPGTGGGETQYF
V gene: TRBV4-1
D gene: TRBD1
clone size: NA
J gene: TRBJ2-5

CDR3 DNA: TGTGCCAGCAGCTTGGCAAACACTGAAGCTTTCTTT
CDR3 protein: CASSLANTEAFF
V gene: TRBV11-2
D gene: NA
clone size: NA
J gene: TRBJ1-1

CDR3 DNA: TGTGCCAGCAGCCAAGTTGGGGGGTCCTTTGGGGAGCAGTACTTC
CDR3 protein: CASSQVGGSFGEQYF
V gene: TRBV14
D gene: NA
clone size: few
J gene: TRBJ2-7

CDR3 DNA: TGCGCCAGCAGGTACGACTCTCAAGAGACCCAGTACTTC
CDR3 protein: CASRYDSQETQYF
V gene: TRBV5-1
D gene: NA
clone size: few
J gene: TRBJ2-5

CDR3 DNA: TGCGCCAGCAGCCAGGGACTCCCCAGCACAGATACGCAGTATTTT
CDR3 protein: CASSQGLPSTDTQYF
V gene: TRBV5-1
D gene: NA
clone size: NA
J gene: TRBJ2-3

CDR3 DNA: TGTGCCAGCATGGACAGTGTCAATCAGCCCCAGCATTTT
CDR3 protein: CASMDSVNQPQHF
V gene: TRBV6-1
D gene: NA
clone size: few
J gene: TRBJ1-5

CDR3 DNA: TGCAGAGCCGGGACAGGGGAATTGAACACTGAAGCTTTCTTT
CDR3 protein: CRAGTGELNTEAFF
V gene: TRBV29-1
D gene: TRBD1
clone size: few
J gene: TRBJ1-1

CDR3 DNA: TGTGCCATCAGTGCTCTGGATACGCAGTATTTT
CDR3 protein: CAISALDTQYF
V gene: TRBV10-3
D gene: NA
clone size: NA
J gene: TRBJ2-3

CDR3 DNA: TGTGCCAGCAGCCCGTTGGGGGGTCGCACAGATACGCAGTATTTT
CDR3 protein: CASSPLGGRTDTQYF
V gene: TRBV5-6
D gene: NA
clone size: NA
J gene: TRBJ2-3

CDR3 DNA: TGTGCCAGCACCGATAGAGGGAGTGCTGAAGCTTTCTTT
CDR3 protein: CASTDRGSAEAFF
V gene: TRBV6-5
D gene: NA
clone size: NA
J gene: TRBJ1-1

CDR3 DNA: TGCGCCAGCAGTCGACCTACTAGCGGCAACGAGCAGTACTTC
CDR3 protein: CASSRPTSGNEQYF
V gene: TRBV23-1
D gene: TRBD2
clone size: few
J gene: TRBJ2-7

CDR3 DNA: TGTGCCAGCAGTGATCCTGTTAGCGGGAGCGCGGATGAGCAGTTCTTC
CDR3 protein: CASSDPVSGSADEQFF
V gene: TRBV2
D gene: TRBD2
clone size: NA
J gene: TRBJ2-1

CDR3 DNA: TGTGCCAGCAGTGGGGCTACTCTAGCTACCTACGAGCAGTACTTC
CDR3 protein: CASSGATLATYEQYF
V gene: TRBV2
D gene: NA
clone size: NA
J gene: TRBJ2-7

CDR3 DNA: TGTGCCAGCAGCGCGGACAGGGGCGGAACGACGCAGTATTTT
CDR3 protein: CASSADRGGTTQYF
V gene: TRBV11-3
D gene: TRBD1
clone size: few
J gene: TRBJ2-3

CDR3 DNA: TGTGCCTGGAGTGTGCGAGGCTACGAGCAGTACTTC
CDR3 protein: CAWSVRGYEQYF
V gene: TRBV30
D gene: NA
clone size: NA
J gene: TRBJ2-7

CDR3 DNA: TGTGCCAGCACCCAGGGACAGGGGTTATTGACCCAGTACTTC
CDR3 protein: CASTQGQGLLTQYF
V gene: TRBV28
D gene: TRBD1
clone size: few
J gene: TRBJ2-5

CDR3 DNA: TGTGCCAGCAGCTTAGACGGACAGATAGAATCTAACTATGGCTACACCTTC
CDR3 protein: CASSLDGQIESNYGYTF
V gene: TRBV7-8
D gene: NA
clone size: NA
J gene: TRBJ1-2

CDR3 DNA: TGTGCCACCTCAGGTTCGGGAAGGGACCAGCATTTT
CDR3 protein: CATSGSGRDQHF
V gene: TRBV28
D gene: NA
clone size: few
J gene: TRBJ1-5

CDR3 DNA: TGTGCCAGCAGTTTCGCGGGAAGCGGCGAGCAGTACTTC
CDR3 protein: CASSFAGSGEQYF
V gene: TRBV28
D gene: NA
clone size: NA
J gene: TRBJ2-7

CDR3 DNA: TGTGCCAGCAGAAGCGGGAGAACTTCCAATGAGCAGTTCTTC
CDR3 protein: CASRSGRTSNEQFF
V gene: TRBV11-2
D gene: TRBD2
clone size: few
J gene: TRBJ2-1

CDR3 DNA: TGTGCCACCCTCCGACAGCCTAATCAAGAGACCCAGTACTTC
CDR3 protein: CATLRQPNQETQYF
V gene: TRBV6-1
D gene: NA
clone size: NA
J gene: TRBJ2-5

CDR3 DNA: TGTGCCAGCAGCCCAACCGGGACTCCCAATGAGCAGTTCTTC
CDR3 protein: CASSPTGTPNEQFF
V gene: TRBV9
D gene: NA
clone size: few
J gene: TRBJ2-1

CDR3 DNA: TGCGCCAGCAGCCAGCCGACAGCTAACTATGGCTACACCTTC
CDR3 protein: CASSQPTANYGYTF
V gene: TRBV4-1
D gene: NA
clone size: NA
J gene: TRBJ1-2

CDR3 DNA: TGCGCCAGCAGCCTAGGAACGGGACTAGCGGGAGACGAGCAGTACTTC
CDR3 protein: CASSLGTGLAGDEQYF
V gene: TRBV5-1
D gene: TRBD2
clone size: few
J gene: TRBJ2-7

CDR3 DNA: TGTGCCTGGAGCCGGGACAGAGTTGAAAAACTGTTTTTT
CDR3 protein: CAWSRDRVEKLFF
V gene: TRBV30
D gene: TRBD1
clone size: NA
J gene: TRBJ1-4

CDR3 DNA: TGTGCCAGTAGTGAGGACAGGGGTCTTTCATTGAACACTGAAGCTTTCTTT
CDR3 protein: CASSEDRGLSLNTEAFF
V gene: TRBV19
D gene: TRBD1
clone size: NA
J gene: TRBJ1-1

CDR3 DNA: TGTGCCAGCAGCTTGGAGGCTGCGGGACAGGGGACTGGAAACACCATATATTTT
CDR3 protein: CASSLEAAGQGTGNTIYF
V gene: TRBV5-6
D gene: TRBD1
clone size: few
J gene: TRBJ1-3

CDR3 DNA: TGTGCCAGCAGCTTGGGCTCCGGGACAGTCAGAGGGTTGAGCAATGAGCAGTTCTTC
CDR3 protein: CASSLGSGTVRGLSNEQFF
V gene: TRBV5-8
D gene: TRBD1
clone size: few
J gene: TRBJ2-1

CDR3 DNA: TGCGCCAGCCATCCCGGAGGGGGCTGGGGTAATGAGCAGTTCTTC
CDR3 protein: CASHPGGGWGNEQFF
V gene: TRBV5-1
D gene: NA
clone size: few
J gene: TRBJ2-1

CDR3 DNA: TGTGCCAGCGGGACGGACTACAACTCCTACGAGCAGTACTTC
CDR3 protein: CASGTDYNSYEQYF
V gene: TRBV7-2
D gene: NA
clone size: few
J gene: TRBJ2-7

CDR3 DNA: TGCGCCAGCAGCTTGGAAGGACAGGGCACAGATACGCAGTATTTT
CDR3 protein: CASSLEGQGTDTQYF
V gene: TRBV5-1
D gene: TRBD1
clone size: few
J gene: TRBJ2-3

CDR3 DNA: TGCGCCAGCAGCTCCGGACAGGGGACGGGAGGCTACACCTTC
CDR3 protein: CASSSGQGTGGYTF
V gene: TRBV5-1
D gene: TRBD1
clone size: few
J gene: TRBJ1-2

CDR3 DNA: TGTGCCATCAGTGGAGACAGGGGAGGGATTGGCTACACCTTC
CDR3 protein: CAISGDRGGIGYTF
V gene: TRBV10-3
D gene: TRBD1
clone size: once
J gene: TRBJ1-2

CDR3 DNA: TGTGCCAGCAGCTCCACAGGAATGAACACTGAAGCTTTCTTT
CDR3 protein: CASSSTGMNTEAFF
V gene: TRBV7-2
D gene: NA
clone size: NA
J gene: TRBJ1-1

CDR3 DNA: TGTGCCAGCAGCTTAGATTTAGCAGCGGGAGCTACCGGGGGGGAGACCCAGTACTTC
CDR3 protein: CASSLDLAAGATGGETQYF
V gene: TRBV11-2
D gene: TRBD2
clone size: few
J gene: TRBJ2-5

CDR3 DNA: TGCGCCAGCAGCCTCAGACTAGCAACAGATACGCAGTATTTT
CDR3 protein: CASSLRLATDTQYF
V gene: TRBV4-1
D gene: TRBD2
clone size: few
J gene: TRBJ2-3

CDR3 DNA: TGTGCCAGCAGATTGGGAGACAGAGAAGCTTTCTTT
CDR3 protein: CASRLGDREAFF
V gene: TRBV5-4
D gene: NA
clone size: NA
J gene: TRBJ1-1

CDR3 DNA: TGTGCCAGCTCACAACAGGGGGGGACTGAAGCTTTCTTT
CDR3 protein: CASSQQGGTEAFF
V gene: TRBV18
D gene: TRBD1
clone size: few
J gene: TRBJ1-1

CDR3 DNA: TGCGCCAGCAGCCATGTGGGACACCGGCCCGGTGGGGAGCAGTACTTC
CDR3 protein: CASSHVGHRPGGEQYF
V gene: TRBV4-1
D gene: NA
clone size: few
J gene: TRBJ2-7

CDR3 DNA: TGTGCCAGCAGTTTAGAAAAGCTCTATGGCTACACCTTC
CDR3 protein: CASSLEKLYGYTF
V gene: TRBV27
D gene: NA
clone size: NA
J gene: TRBJ1-2

CDR3 DNA: TGTGCCAGCAGCTTAGCGGTACTAGCCTACAATGAGCAGTTCTTC
CDR3 protein: CASSLAVLAYNEQFF
V gene: TRBV7-2
D gene: NA
clone size: few
J gene: TRBJ2-1

CDR3 DNA: TGTGCCAGCAGCTTAGCCCGACAGGGACCACTTCTCACAGATACGCAGTATTTT
CDR3 protein: CASSLARQGPLLTDTQYF
V gene: TRBV13
D gene: TRBD1
clone size: few
J gene: TRBJ2-3

CDR3 DNA: TGCAGCATGAGGTCCCTCTATGGCTACACCTTC
CDR3 protein: CSMRSLYGYTF
V gene: TRBV29-1
D gene: NA
clone size: few
J gene: TRBJ1-2

CDR3 DNA: TGTGCCAGCAGGGAGGGACGGATGAACACTGAAGCTTTCTTT
CDR3 protein: CASREGRMNTEAFF
V gene: TRBV6-5
D gene: NA
clone size: few
J gene: TRBJ1-1

CDR3 DNA: TGTGCCAGCAGCGTAGCTATGCGGGCGAGCTCCTACAATGAGCAGTTCTTC
CDR3 protein: CASSVAMRASSYNEQFF
V gene: TRBV9
D gene: NA
clone size: NA
J gene: TRBJ2-1

CDR3 DNA: TGTGCCAGCAGTTTATGGGACAGTGGGACCCAGTACTTC
CDR3 protein: CASSLWDSGTQYF
V gene: TRBV27
D gene: TRBD1
clone size: NA
J gene: TRBJ2-5

CDR3 DNA: TGTGCCAGCCTCGGACAGGGTTTAGACAATGAGCAGTTCTTC
CDR3 protein: CASLGQGLDNEQFF
V gene: TRBV5-6
D gene: TRBD1
clone size: NA
J gene: TRBJ2-1

CDR3 DNA: TGCGCCAGCAGCTTAGGGACAACTGCTAACTATGGCTACACCTTC
CDR3 protein: CASSLGTTANYGYTF
V gene: TRBV5-1
D gene: NA
clone size: few
J gene: TRBJ1-2

CDR3 DNA: TGTGCCAGCAGTGCCGAGGGGGTTAGGAATGAGCAGTTCTTC
CDR3 protein: CASSAEGVRNEQFF
V gene: TRBV6-1
D gene: NA
clone size: few
J gene: TRBJ2-1

CDR3 DNA: TGTGCCAGCAGTCGCCGACAGGGACACTCCTACGAGCAGTACTTC
CDR3 protein: CASSRRQGHSYEQYF
V gene: TRBV6-5
D gene: TRBD1
clone size: few
J gene: TRBJ2-7

CDR3 DNA: TGCGCCAGCAGCCACCTCATTTCCGGACTAGCGGGAGTTGGACGAGAGACCCAGTACTTC
CDR3 protein: CASSHLISGLAGVGRETQYF
V gene: TRBV4-1
D gene: TRBD2
clone size: few
J gene: TRBJ2-5

CDR3 DNA: TGTGCCAGCAGAATTGGGCCGGGACAGGGACTTCAGCAGTACTTC
CDR3 protein: CASRIGPGQGLQQYF
V gene: TRBV2
D gene: TRBD1
clone size: NA
J gene: TRBJ2-7

CDR3 DNA: TGTGCCAGCAGCTTCAGGGCGACTAATGAAAAACTGTTTTTT
CDR3 protein: CASSFRATNEKLFF
V gene: TRBV5-8
D gene: NA
clone size: NA
J gene: TRBJ1-4